This T cell receptor beta chain was observed in a study of T cell responses to AZD1222 COVID-19 vaccine. Whole-study results and caveats: Donors were chiefly white British, with a greater number of females, and clonal diversity was perhaps underestimated. Recipients of AZD1222 seropositive at baseline numbered only 6 or 7. Targets within unmutated variant regions were reportedly found for nearly half of spike-specific TCRs.

Germline CDR1 MDHEN, CDR2 SYDVKM. Trimming stripped 3 bases from V and 4 bases from J, with 12 bases between. CDR3 length equals 15 residues. The data were produced by immunoSEQ multiplex PCR, yet TCRdb's version contains in-frame clones alone and is incomplete. The data show about 140,000 clones, around 93% seen once. The analysis combined second doses at about 4 or about 12 weeks. Comments on this clone: The antigen remains unidentified.

This TCR derives from an adult who received the AZD1222 COVID-19 vaccine. The material sequenced was peripheral blood, taken 28 days after the second AZD1222 dose. The chain joins TRBV28 to TRBJ1-4; no reliable D call. The CDR3 bases are TGTGCCAGCAGTTTTCAAGGGTATCGTAATGAAAAACTGTTTTTT. It is translated as CASSFQGYRNEKLFF.